This is a list of T cell receptor beta chains from one sample in a study of human T cells and chemical hapten exposure. TCRdb reprocessed the RACE reads with MiXCR, giving one entry per CDR3 protein. The repertoire holds 65,000 or so distinct CDR3 sequences, with around 6.5% as singletons. The sample consisted of whole blood. The receptors come from a female donor in good health. Some clones in this sample may be carry-over from other donors' samples. Each CDR3 is given with its conserved first and last residue. Size values are once, few and many counts, or a class for expanded clones, and some rows have none.

>TRBV7-9|.|TRBJ1-1
CASSWDAGTEAFF
>TRBV28|many|TRBJ1-3
CASFLTGSGNTIYF
>TRBV20-1|many|TRBJ2-3
CSAGLESADTQYF
>TRBV6-9|.|TRBJ2-7
CASKLRERGEQYF
>TRBV6-2/TRBV6-3|few|TRBJ2-2
CASSYSKEAGELFF
>TRBV18|.|TRBJ2-1
CASSPAGGSYNEQFF
>TRBV30|few|TRBJ2-1
CAWRGGDYSYNEQFF
>TRBV10-3|many|TRBJ2-3
CAISESREDTQYF
>TRBV29-1|few|TRBJ2-7
CSVDRRDGSYEQYF
>TRBV12-3/TRBV12-4|many|TRBJ2-7
CASRGTGEEQYF
>TRBV12-3/TRBV12-4|many|TRBJ1-6
CASTGGGGDSPLHF
>TRBV7-2|few|TRBJ2-2
CASSLTGPGAGELFF
>TRBV7-9|.|TRBJ2-3
CASSPPTLGGTDTQYF
>TRBV7-6|.|TRBJ2-1
CASSLVREDEQFF
>TRBV6-1|few|TRBJ2-5
CASRDRAQETQYF
>TRBV6-2/TRBV6-3|many|TRBJ1-2
CASSYSWQGGDYGYTF
>TRBV6-5|few|TRBJ2-7
CASSSSGPREQYF
>TRBV10-3|many|TRBJ2-4
CAISESQGLRELAKNIQYF
>TRBV2|many|TRBJ2-7
CATGQGASYEQYF
>TRBV7-2|few|TRBJ2-3
CASSSTDYGTDTQYF
>TRBV5-1|few|TRBJ2-4
CASSPAGVENIQYF
>TRBV6-5|.|TRBJ1-1
CASSTGMGEAFF
>TRBV5-4|.|TRBJ1-4
CASSLTGSGNEKLFF
>TRBV4-1|many|TRBJ2-1
CASSQELPPRKQFF
>TRBV27|few|TRBJ1-1
CASSLAGRAEAFF
>TRBV5-1|many|TRBJ2-1
CASKDQRDYNEQFF
>TRBV3-1|many|TRBJ2-5
CASSQAGEETQYF
>TRBV7-9|few|TRBJ2-6
CASRAGQGAVKIANVLTF
>TRBV12-5|many|TRBJ1-4
CASGLLLTRTNEKLFF
>TRBV11-2|.|TRBJ2-3
CASSYGSRAEDTDTQYF
>TRBV11-1|many|TRBJ2-7
CASGTETAVLEQYF
>TRBV12-3/TRBV12-4|few|TRBJ1-1
CASSLSLNTEAFF
>TRBV7-2|many|TRBJ2-3
CASSNLGTDTQYF
>TRBV2|few|TRBJ2-2
CASSHYRLAGDAGELFF
>TRBV20-1|few|TRBJ1-2
CSAEDRGENYGYTF
>TRBV5-1|few|TRBJ2-3
CASSLLTSGTDTQYF
>TRBV5-1|many|TRBJ1-1
CASNHGGGAPQAFF
>TRBV12-3/TRBV12-4|few|TRBJ1-1
CASSYGSTGDTEAFF
>TRBV27|many|TRBJ1-6
CASSLLGTGLTSPLHF